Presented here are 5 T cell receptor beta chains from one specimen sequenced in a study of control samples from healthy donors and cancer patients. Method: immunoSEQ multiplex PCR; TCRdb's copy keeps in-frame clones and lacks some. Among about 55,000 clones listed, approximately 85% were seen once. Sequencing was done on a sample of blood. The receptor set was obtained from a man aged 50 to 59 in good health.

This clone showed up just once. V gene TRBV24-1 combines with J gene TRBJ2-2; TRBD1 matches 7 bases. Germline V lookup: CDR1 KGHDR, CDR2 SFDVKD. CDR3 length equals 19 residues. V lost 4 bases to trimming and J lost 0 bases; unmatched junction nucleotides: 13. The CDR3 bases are TGTGCCACCAGTGAGCCCAGAGGGGGCACCCCTCCGAACACCGGGGAGCTGTTTTTT. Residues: CATSEPRGGTPPNTGELFF.

In nucleotides, the CDR3 is TGTGCCAGCAGCCTCATGGCGGGAGCGTCAGATACGCAGTATTTT. Amino acids: CASSLMAGASDTQYF. The J gene is TRBJ2-3, the V gene TRBV14; 7 bases match TRBD2. V dropped 4 bases and J dropped 4; count of bases not matched to a gene: 8. The CDR3 sequence is 15 residues long. Germline lookup yields CDR1 SGHDN and CDR2 FVKESK.

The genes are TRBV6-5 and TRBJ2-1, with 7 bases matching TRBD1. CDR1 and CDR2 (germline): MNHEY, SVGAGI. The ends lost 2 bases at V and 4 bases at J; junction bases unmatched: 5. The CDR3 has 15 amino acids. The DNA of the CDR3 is TGTGCCAGCAGTTACCGACAGGGTGGATACAATGAGCAGTTCTTC. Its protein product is CASSYRQGGYNEQFF.

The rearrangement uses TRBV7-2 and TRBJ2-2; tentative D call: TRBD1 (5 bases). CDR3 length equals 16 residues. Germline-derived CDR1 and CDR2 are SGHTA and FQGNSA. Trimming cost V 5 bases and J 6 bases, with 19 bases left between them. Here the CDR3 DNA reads TGTGCCAGCAGCCTTGCGATACCCCTAGGGGCCGGGGAGCTGTTTTTT. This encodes CASSLAIPLGAGELFF.

CDR3: CASSSPRGRTEAFF. The CDR3 coding sequence is TGTGCCAGCAGCTCCCCCAGGGGGCGCACTGAAGCTTTCTTT. The chain employs TRBV7-3 and TRBJ1-1; 8 nucleotides line up with TRBD1. The CDR3 is 14 amino acids. Trimming took 4 bases from V and 4 from J; bases not matched to a gene: 5. Germline lookup yields CDR1 SGHTA and CDR2 FQGTGA. The full variable domain, rest sourced from reference TRBV7-3 and TRBJ1-1, is GAGVSQTPSNKVTEKGKYVELRCDPISGHTALYWYRQSLGQGPEFLIYFQGTGAADDSGLPNDRFFAVRPEGSVSTLKIQRTERGDSAVYLCASSSPRGRTEAFFGQGTRLTVV.